One sample yielded the 15 T cell receptor beta chains listed below, sequenced in a study of cytotoxic CD8 clonotypes in ibrutinib-treated CLL. The protocol was immunoSEQ multiplex PCR, while the TCRdb copy is restricted to in-frame clones and leaves out a portion. This sample carries some 300,000 clones, about 80% of them seen once, and the ten largest clones take more than 6%. The starting material was PBMCs, obtained before ibrutinib treatment. The source of these receptors is a human donor with chronic lymphocytic leukemia.

In its sample, this clone was seen a few times. CDR3 nucleotides: TGCGCCAGCAGTGGACCTACTAGCGGGAGATCCTACAATGAGCAGTTCTTC. It yields the protein CASSGPTSGRSYNEQFF. This chain uses TRBV10-1 with TRBJ2-1; TRBD2 agrees at 11 bases. From germline, CDR1 is WNHNN and CDR2 SYGVQD (reference sequence). The V and J ends lost 4 bases and 1 base, in that order; junction bases with no gene match: 6. There are 17 residues in the CDR3.

This clone was observed a handful of times. This same CDR3 is encoded by further DNA sequences in the sample. DNA for the CDR3: TGTGCCAGCAGCTTAGCCCAGAACACTGAAGCTTTCTTT. Amino acid sequence: CASSLAQNTEAFF. V and J are TRBV7-2 and TRBJ1-1, with D uncertain. The V end was cut by 0 bases, the J end by 1 base, with 3 bases between. This CDR3 has 13 amino acids. Per germline, CDR1 SGHTA and CDR2 FQGNSA.

The DNA of the CDR3 is TGTGCCAGTAGTCAATATCCGATGAGTAAGGCTAGCGGGAACCCCCTTGTGTATGAGCAGTTCTTC. It specifies CASSQYPMSKASGNPLVYEQFF. The genes are TRBV19 and TRBJ2-1; TRBD2 aligns across 9 bases. V dropped 5 bases and J dropped 8; count of bases not matched to a gene: 31. Germline assignment: CDR1 LNHDA and CDR2 SQIVND (reference sequence). CDR3 length: 22 residues.

The chain joins TRBV7-3 to TRBJ2-3, with 14 bases matching TRBD2. The germline CDR1 and CDR2 sequences are SGHTA and FQGTGA. J gave up 4 bases and V 5 bases, and 5 bases lay outside the gene matches. This CDR3 has 16 amino acids. Here the CDR3 DNA reads TGTGCCAGCAGCCTGGGACTAGCGGGAGCGTCAGATACGCAGTATTTT. It translates to CASSLGLAGASDTQYF.

This clone came up once. V and J are TRBV5-4 and TRBJ2-2; D is ambiguous. Trimming shortened V by 3 bases and J by 3 bases, and 6 bases separated the two germline ends. Germline CDR1 is SGHNT and CDR2 is YYREEE (reference sequence). There are 13 residues in the CDR3. Written as DNA, the CDR3 is TGTGCCAGCAGCTCGCCCTACACCGGGGAGCTGTTTTTT. It encodes CASSSPYTGELFF.

This chain uses TRBV27 with TRBJ1-2; tentatively, D is TRBD1 (5 bases). V lost 5 bases, J lost 0 bases, and 19 bases lay in between. Per germline, CDR1 MNHEY and CDR2 SMNVEV (reference sequence). The CDR3 runs to 17 residues. In DNA form, the CDR3 reads TGTGCCAGCAGTCCCGCTTTGGGGGGAACGTCTAACTATGGCTACACCTTC. Protein product: CASSPALGGTSNYGYTF.

V gene TRBV6-5 combines with J gene TRBJ2-1, with D hard to call. V was trimmed by 4 bases and J by 8 bases, leaving 12 bases between them. Looked up from germline, CDR1 is MNHEY and CDR2 is SVGAGI. The CDR3 has 13 residues. CDR3 in amino acids: CASSFLVGHEQFF. The CDR3, as DNA: TGTGCCAGCAGTTTTCTAGTAGGTCATGAGCAGTTCTTC.

V is TRBV7-3 and J is TRBJ1-1; D is perhaps TRBD1 (5 bases). The ends were cut back, 1 base at V and 2 bases at J, with 8 bases in the middle. CDR1 is SGHTA and CDR2 is FQGTGA in the germline V gene. The CDR3 contains 14 residues. CDR3 amino acids: CASSLRGYNTEAFF. CDR3 DNA: TGTGCCAGCAGCTTAAGGGGGTACAACACTGAAGCTTTCTTT.

V is TRBV15 and J is TRBJ2-7; tentatively, D is TRBD1 (6 bases). Trimming took 0 bases from V and 5 from J, leaving 20 bases between them. The germline V gene has CDR1 LNHNV and CDR2 YYDKDF (reference sequence). The CDR3 runs 17 residues. This CDR3 reads CATSRDRTVRHNDEQYF. CDR3 nucleotides: TGTGCCACCAGCAGAGATCGGACAGTCCGTCATAACGACGAGCAGTACTTC.

V and J are TRBV29-1 and TRBJ2-7; 7 nucleotides align to TRBD2. Germline values: CDR1 SQVTM, CDR2 ANQGSEA. The trim removed 6 bases at V and 4 bases at J, leaving 12 bases unmatched. CDR3 length: 14 amino acids. The CDR3 here is CSVLTSRSGYEQYF. Written as DNA, the CDR3 is TGCAGCGTCTTGACTAGCAGAAGTGGTTACGAGCAGTACTTC.

DNA for the CDR3: TGTGCCACCAGCAGAGACAGCGGGAGGACGGGGGTGCAGTTCTTC. It specifies CATSRDSGRTGVQFF. The chain employs TRBV15 and TRBJ2-1, with 9 bases matching TRBD2. Germline-derived CDR1 and CDR2 are LNHNV and YYDKDF (reference sequence). CDR3 size: 15 residues. V was pared by 0 bases and J by 12 bases, with 9 bases of the junction left unmatched.

The J gene is TRBJ2-7, the V gene TRBV27; possible D gene TRBD1, 6 bases. The CDR3 is 15 amino acids. V lost 5 bases, J lost 4 bases, and 18 bases lay in between. The germline V gene has CDR1 MNHEY and CDR2 SMNVEV (reference sequence). This chain's CDR3 is CASSQGSWTEYEQYF. CDR3 nucleotides: TGTGCCAGCAGTCAAGGGTCCTGGACAGAATACGAGCAGTACTTC.

The CDR3: CASSHPLAGRNNEQFF. As DNA, the CDR3 is TGCGCCAGCAGCCACCCCCTAGCGGGGCGCAACAATGAGCAGTTCTTC. The rearrangement links TRBV4-1 to TRBJ2-1, with TRBD2 matching 9 bases. The CDR3 is 16 amino acids. The V gene's germline CDR1 is MGHRA and CDR2 YSYEKL. Trimming at V came to 3 bases and at J to 5 bases, leaving 8 bases not matched to a gene.

The chain recombines TRBV7-8 with TRBJ1-2; D gene ambiguous. The CDR3 runs 14 residues. CDR1 and CDR2 from the germline V gene are SGHVS and FQNEAQ. Trimming stripped 1 base from V and 5 bases from J, with 11 bases between. The CDR3 loop is CASSLGQELYGYTF. The CDR3, as DNA: TGTGCCAGCAGCTTAGGGCAGGAACTATATGGCTACACCTTC.

In nucleotides, the CDR3 is TGTGCCAGCAGGCCCATGGGGAAGGGCCACGCTGAAGCTTTCTTT. This gives the protein CASRPMGKGHAEAFF. This chain connects TRBV28 to TRBJ1-1; D unclear. Trimming left V 6 bases short and J 6 bases short, with 20 bases between. The CDR3 length is 15 residues. Germline CDR1 MDHEN, CDR2 SYDVKM.